This TCR beta chain was captured in a study of blood T cell repertoires in COVID-19. Study context: The study drew acute and convalescent COVID-19 samples from the United States, Italy and Spain. Sources were T cells, B-cell-depleted T cells, or PBMCs; the material itself was cDNA or gDNA.

V lost 1 base to trimming and J lost 6 bases; unmatched junction nucleotides: 7. CDR3 length: 15 residues. Germline loops: CDR1 SGHAT, CDR2 FQNNGV. The data were produced by immunoSEQ multiplex PCR, yet TCRdb's version contains in-frame clones alone and is incomplete. The data show roughly 140,000 clones, roughly three quarters seen once. This rearrangement joins TRBV11-2 to TRBJ2-7, with 9 nucleotides matching TRBD1. Sequencing used peripheral blood. The receptor comes from a man aged 45-65 years with active or convalescent COVID-19. The CDR3, as DNA: TGTGCCAGCAGCTTAGTTCCCGGGACAGGGATCGAGCAGTACTTC. It is translated as CASSLVPGTGIEQYF.